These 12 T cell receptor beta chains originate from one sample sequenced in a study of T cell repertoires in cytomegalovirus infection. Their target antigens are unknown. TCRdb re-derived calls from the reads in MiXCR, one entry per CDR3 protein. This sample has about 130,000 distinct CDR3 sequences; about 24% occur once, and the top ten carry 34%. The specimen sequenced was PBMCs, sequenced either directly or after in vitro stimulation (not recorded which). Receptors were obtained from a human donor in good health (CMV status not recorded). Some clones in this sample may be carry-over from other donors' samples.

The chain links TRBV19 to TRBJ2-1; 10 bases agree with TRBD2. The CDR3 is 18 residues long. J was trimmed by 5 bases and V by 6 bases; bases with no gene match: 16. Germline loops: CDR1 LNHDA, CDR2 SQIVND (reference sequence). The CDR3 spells CASRALGIAGGIDNEQFF. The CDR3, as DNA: TGTGCCAGTAGAGCCCTTGGGATAGCGGGAGGTATCGACAATGAGCAGTTCTTC.

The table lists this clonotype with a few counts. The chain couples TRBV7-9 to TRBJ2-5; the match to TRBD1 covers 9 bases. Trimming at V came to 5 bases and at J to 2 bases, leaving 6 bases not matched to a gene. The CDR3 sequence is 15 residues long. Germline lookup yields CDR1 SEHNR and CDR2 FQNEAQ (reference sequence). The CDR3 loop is CASSPRDRDQETQYF. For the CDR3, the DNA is TGTGCCAGCAGCCCCCGGGACAGGGATCAAGAGACCCAGTACTTC.

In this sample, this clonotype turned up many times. The CDR3 region is CASSYRSSGANVLTF. The DNA for the CDR3 is TGCGCCAGCAGTTACAGATCCTCTGGGGCCAACGTCCTGACTTTC. V and J are TRBV4-1 and TRBJ2-6; D is ambiguous. The germline V and J ends were trimmed by 6 bases and 0 bases, with 9 bases remaining between them. The germline V gene encodes CDR1 MGHRA and CDR2 YSYEKL. The CDR3 is made up of 15 amino acids.

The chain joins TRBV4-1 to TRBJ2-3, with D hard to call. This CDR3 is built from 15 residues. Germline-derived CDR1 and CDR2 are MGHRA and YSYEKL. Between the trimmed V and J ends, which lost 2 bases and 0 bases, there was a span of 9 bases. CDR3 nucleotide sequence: TGCGCCAGCAGCCAAAAAGGGATTAGCACAGATACGCAGTATTTT. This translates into CASSQKGISTDTQYF.

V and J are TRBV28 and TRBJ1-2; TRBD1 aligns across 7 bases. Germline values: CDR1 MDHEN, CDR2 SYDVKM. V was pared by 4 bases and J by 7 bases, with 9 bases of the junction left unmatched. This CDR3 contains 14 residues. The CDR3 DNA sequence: TGTGCCAGCAGTTCAACAGGGGAATTGGCTGGCTACACCTTC. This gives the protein CASSSTGELAGYTF.

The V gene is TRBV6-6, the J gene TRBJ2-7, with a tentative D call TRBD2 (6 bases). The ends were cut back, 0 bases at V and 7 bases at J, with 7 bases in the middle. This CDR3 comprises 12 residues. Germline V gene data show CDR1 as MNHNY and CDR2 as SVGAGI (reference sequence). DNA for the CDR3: TGTGCCAGCAGTTACTCGAGCGGGGAGCAGTACGTC. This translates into CASSYSSGEQYV.

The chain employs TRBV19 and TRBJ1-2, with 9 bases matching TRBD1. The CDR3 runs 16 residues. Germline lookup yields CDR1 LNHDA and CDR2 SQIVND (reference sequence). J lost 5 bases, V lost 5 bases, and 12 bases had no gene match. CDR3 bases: TGTGCCAGTAGTGTGGGGACAGGGAAGGACCAATATGGCTACACCTTC. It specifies CASSVGTGKDQYGYTF.

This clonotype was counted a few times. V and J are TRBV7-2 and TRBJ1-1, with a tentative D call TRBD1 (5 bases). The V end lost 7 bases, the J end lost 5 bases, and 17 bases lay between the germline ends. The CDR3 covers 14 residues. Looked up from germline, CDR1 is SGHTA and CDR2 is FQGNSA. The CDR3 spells CASTTTGGGTEAFF. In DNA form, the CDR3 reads TGTGCCAGCACCACAACGGGTGGGGGTACTGAAGCTTTCTTT.

The CDR3: CASRGDPGDGYTF. For the CDR3, the DNA is TGTGCCAGCAGGGGGGACCCTGGTGATGGCTACACCTTC. This chain connects TRBV6-1 to TRBJ1-2, with D possibly TRBD1 on 5 matching bases. The CDR3 loop spans 13 amino acids. Germline V CDR1 and CDR2: MNHNS, SASEGT. With 6 bases removed from V and 6 bases from J, the gap between germline ends came to 14 bases.

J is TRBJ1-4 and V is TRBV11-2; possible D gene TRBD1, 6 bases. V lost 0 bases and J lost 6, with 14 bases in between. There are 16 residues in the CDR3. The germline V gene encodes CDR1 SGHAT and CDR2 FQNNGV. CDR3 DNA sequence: TGTGCCAGCAGCTTAGATCGGGTGAGGGGGGATGAAAAACTGTTTTTT. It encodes CASSLDRVRGDEKLFF.

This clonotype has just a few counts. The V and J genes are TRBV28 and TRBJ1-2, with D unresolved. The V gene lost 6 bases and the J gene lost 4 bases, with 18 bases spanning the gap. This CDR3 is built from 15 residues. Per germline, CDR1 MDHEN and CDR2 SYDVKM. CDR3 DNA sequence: TGTGCCAGCAGCGGAACGGACTCTCATCTCTATGGCTACACCTTC. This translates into CASSGTDSHLYGYTF.

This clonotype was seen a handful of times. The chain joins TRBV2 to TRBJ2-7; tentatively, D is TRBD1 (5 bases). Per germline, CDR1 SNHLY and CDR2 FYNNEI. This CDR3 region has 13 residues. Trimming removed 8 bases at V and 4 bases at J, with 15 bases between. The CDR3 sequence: CASGRGGGYEQYF. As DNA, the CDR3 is TGTGCCAGCGGAAGGGGCGGTGGGTACGAGCAGTACTTC.